The 13 T cell receptor beta chains listed next were all sequenced from one sample in a study of shared clonotypes between healthy human individuals. The method was immunoSEQ multiplex PCR; TCRdb's version includes in-frame clones alone and lacks a portion of them. The sample contains over a million clones, about 96% of which appear only once. The sample taken for sequencing was naive CD4+ T cells sorted from blood. The subset denotes: CD45RA+ positively selected. The receptors come from a man aged 30 to 39 in good health.

Remarks on this clone: One end of the junction varies from germline; a read error may be responsible. The chain joins TRBV18 to TRBJ2-3; a possible D gene is TRBD1 (6 bases). The CDR3 is 14 residues long. Germline CDR1 reads KGHSH; CDR2 reads LQKENI. For the CDR3, the DNA is TGTGCCGGCTCACAGGGTCCTAGCACAGATACGCAGTATTTT. It codes for CAGSQGPSTDTQYF.

This sequence joins TRBV9 and TRBJ2-7; D is tentatively TRBD1 or TRBD2 (5 bases each). CDR1 and CDR2 from the germline V gene are SGDLS and YYNGEE. The germline V and J ends were trimmed by 3 bases and 0 bases, with 13 bases remaining between them. This CDR3 region has 15 residues. In nucleotides, the CDR3 is TGTGCCAGCAGCGCTCAGGGACGGAGCTCCTACGAGCAGTACTTC. Translating gives CASSAQGRSSYEQYF.

The chain couples TRBV5-1 to TRBJ2-3, with 14 bases identical to TRBD2. The CDR3 has 18 amino acids. The junction had 10 bases not matched to a gene; V was cut back by 4 bases and J by 3 bases. Germline V gene sequence: CDR1 SGHRS, CDR2 YFSETQ. The CDR3 DNA reads as TGCGCCAGCAGCCCGCGACTAGCGGGAGGGCCCAGAACAGATACGCAGTATTTT. It yields the protein CASSPRLAGGPRTDTQYF.

The V call is TRBV9, the J call TRBJ2-1, with D tentatively TRBD2 (6 bases). Germline V lookup: CDR1 SGDLS, CDR2 YYNGEE. Trimming pared 4 bases from V and 8 bases from J, leaving 19 bases between. The CDR3 runs to 15 residues. CDR3 nucleotide sequence: TGTGCCAGCAGCCCCCCGGGACTGACCCTCTATGAGCAGTTCTTC. The encoded protein is CASSPPGLTLYEQFF.

The chain is built from TRBV5-1 and TRBJ2-5; D gene uncertain. Trimming left V 0 bases short and J 4 bases short, with 7 bases between. Germline CDR1 reads SGHRS; CDR2 reads YFSETQ. CDR3 length: 13 residues. CDR3 coding DNA: TGCGCCAGCAGCTTGGAACGGTTAGAGACCCAGTACTTC. It translates to CASSLERLETQYF.

This sequence joins TRBV29-1 and TRBJ2-5; D is unclear. CDR3 length equals 11 residues. Trimming took off 4 bases at V and 4 bases at J, with 7 bases between the two ends. Germline V CDR1 and CDR2: SQVTM, ANQGSEA. In DNA form, the CDR3 reads TGCAGCGTTGGCAGTTTAGAGACCCAGTACTTC. It specifies CSVGSLETQYF.

The genes are TRBV28 and TRBJ2-7, with TRBD2 matching over 9 bases. This CDR3 is 22 amino acids long. CDR1 is MDHEN, CDR2 SYDVKM, per germline. V shed 6 bases and J 1 base; nucleotides not matched to a gene: 28. The CDR3 reads CASSRIPPWTSVPPAGSYEQYF. The CDR3 DNA follows: TGTGCCAGCAGCCGTATCCCTCCCTGGACTAGCGTCCCCCCTGCGGGTTCCTACGAGCAGTACTTC.

Points on this clone: The DNA is omitted, as the CDR3 cannot be located on it reliably, and the CDR3 follows TCRdb's listing. V and J are TRBV28 and TRBJ2-1; TRBD1 was called by the table and not checked on the DNA. CDR1 and CDR2 from the germline V gene are MDHEN and SYDVKM. A total of 18 residues make up the CDR3, ends included. This CDR3 is CASSSPGLSGVSYNEQFF.

CDR3: CASSPDAGSPYEQYF. CDR3 bases: TGTGCCAGCAGCCCAGATGCGGGCAGCCCCTACGAGCAGTACTTC. The rearrangement joins TRBV7-9 to TRBJ2-7; a possible D gene is TRBD2 (5 bases). Per the germline V gene, CDR1 is SEHNR and CDR2 is FQNEAQ (reference sequence). V was pared by 5 bases and J by 2 bases, with 16 bases between. The CDR3 consists of 15 residues.

DNA of the CDR3: TGCGCCAGCAGCTCCAGGACAGTCACAGATACGCAGTATTTT. It specifies CASSSRTVTDTQYF. This sequence joins TRBV5-1 and TRBJ2-3; D perhaps matches TRBD1 (6 bases). This CDR3 region has 14 residues. V was clipped by 3 bases and J by 2 bases, with 10 bases between them. Germline V lookup: CDR1 SGHRS, CDR2 YFSETQ. Using reference TRBV5-1 and TRBJ2-3 for the parts outside the CDR3, the full variable domain is KAGVTQTPRYLIKTRGQQVTLSCSPISGHRSVSWYQQTPGQGLQFLFEYFSETQRNKGNFPGRFSGRQFSNSRSEMNVSTLELGDSALYLCASSSRTVTDTQYFGPGTRLTVL.

This clone has only one observation. V and J are TRBV7-9 and TRBJ1-1; D is uncertain. Germline V CDR1 and CDR2: SEHNR, FQNEAQ (reference sequence). Trimming shortened V by 8 bases and J by 4 bases, and 8 bases separated the two germline ends. The CDR3 consists of 11 residues. The CDR3 sequence is CASAGFTEAFF. In DNA form, the CDR3 reads TGTGCCAGCGCGGGGTTCACTGAAGCTTTCTTT. Variable domain in full (rest from reference TRBV7-9 and TRBJ1-1): DTGVSQNPRHKITKRGQNVTFRCDPISEHNRLYWYRQTLGQGPEFLTYFQNEAQLEKSRLLSDRFSAERPKGSFSTLEIQRTEQGDSAMYLCASAGFTEAFFGQGTRLTVV.

This clone is a singleton in its sample. The V call is TRBV6-1, the J call TRBJ2-7, with 10 bases that match TRBD1. CDR1 and CDR2 (germline): MNHNS, SASEGT. The CDR3 length is 13 residues. V shed 7 bases, J shed 5 bases, and the junction held 5 bases outside the gene matches. The CDR3 reads CASNRDRGNEQYF. The CDR3 DNA reads as TGTGCCAGCAACCGGGACAGGGGTAACGAGCAGTACTTC.

V and J are TRBV5-4 and TRBJ2-1; the D gene could be TRBD1 or TRBD2 (5 bases each). V lost 7 bases to trimming and J lost 7 bases, with 12 bases between them. The CDR3 has 12 amino acids. Germline V CDR1 and CDR2: SGHNT, YYREEE (reference sequence). CDR3 amino acids: CASGDSGNEQFF. The CDR3 DNA follows: TGTGCCAGCGGCGACAGCGGTAATGAGCAGTTCTTC.